Listed here are 22 T cell receptor beta chains from one sample, sequenced in a study of shared clonotypes between healthy human individuals. The table came from immunoSEQ multiplex PCR; TCRdb's copy has only in-frame clones and leaves some out. This sample has about 1 million clones, with 65% to 80% found just once. The sequenced sample consisted of memory CD4+ T cells sorted from blood. Subset given: CD45RA-negative fraction. The source is a man in his late teens or twenties in good health.

This rearrangement joins TRBV5-1 to TRBJ2-5, with D tentatively TRBD1 (5 bases). V was trimmed by 0 bases and J by 5 bases, leaving 11 bases between them. Germline V gene data show CDR1 as SGHRS and CDR2 as YFSETQ. CDR3 length: 14 amino acids. DNA of the CDR3: TGCGCCAGCAGCTTGGGGGGCGGAATGGAGACCCAGTACTTC. Its translation: CASSLGGGMETQYF. Combining the CDR3 with reference TRBV5-1 and TRBJ2-5 gives the whole variable domain KAGVTQTPRYLIKTRGQQVTLSCSPISGHRSVSWYQQTPGQGLQFLFEYFSETQRNKGNFPGRFSGRQFSNSRSEMNVSTLELGDSALYLCASSLGGGMETQYFGPGTRLLVL.

The chain is built from TRBV6-5 and TRBJ2-7, with 7 bases that match TRBD2. With 6 bases clipped from V and 6 bases from J, the junction kept 11 bases outside the gene matches. The CDR3 contains 14 residues. From germline, CDR1 is MNHEY and CDR2 SVGAGI. The CDR3, as DNA: TGTGCCAGCAGCACGGGGAGGGGTTTGAGCGAGCAGTACTTC. As protein: CASSTGRGLSEQYF.

The J gene is TRBJ2-1, the V gene TRBV1; the table's D call of TRBD2 was not tested on the DNA. TRBV1 is a pseudogene segment. This CDR3 has 16 residues. CDR3: CTSSQDKGLACNEQFF. The CDR3 DNA reads as TGCACCAGCAGCCAAGATAAGGGACTAGCCTGCAATGAGCAGTTCTTC.

J is TRBJ1-2 and V is TRBV12-5, with D possibly TRBD1 on 6 matching bases. The germline V gene has CDR1 LGHNT and CDR2 FRNRAP. V lost 6 bases, J lost 0 bases, and 17 bases lay in between. This CDR3 contains 16 residues. The CDR3 nucleotides read TGTGCTAGTGGCCAGACAGGCTCAAACTCTAACTATGGCTACACCTTC. Translating gives CASGQTGSNSNYGYTF.

J is TRBJ1-2 and V is TRBV9; D remains unclear. Trimming stripped 0 bases from V and 2 bases from J, with 8 bases between. Germline V lookup: CDR1 SGDLS, CDR2 YYNGEE. The CDR3 length is 14 residues. CDR3 in amino acids: CASSVDGRNYGYTF. The CDR3 DNA follows: TGTGCCAGCAGCGTAGATGGGAGGAACTATGGCTACACCTTC.

The rearrangement uses TRBV11-2 and TRBJ2-3; D is unclear. The CDR3 is made up of 15 amino acids. The V gene lost 1 base and the J gene lost 4 bases, with 12 bases spanning the gap. CDR1 is SGHAT, CDR2 FQNNGV, per germline. In DNA, the CDR3 is TGTGCCAGCAGCTTAGCACTAACCCACGCAGATACGCAGTATTTT. Translation: CASSLALTHADTQYF.

This clone came up many times. CDR3 loop: CASSLWGQNYGYTF. The CDR3 bases are TGTGCCAGCAGCTTATGGGGACAGAACTATGGCTACACCTTC. V gene TRBV7-2 combines with J gene TRBJ1-2; 7 bases are a match to TRBD1. The CDR3 spans 14 residues. The J segment lost 2 bases and the V segment lost 2 bases, leaving 2 bases of the junction unmatched. CDR1 and CDR2 (germline): SGHTA, FQGNSA.

The chain employs TRBV2 and TRBJ1-4; 7 bases align to TRBD1. Trimming at V came to 0 bases and at J to 5 bases, leaving 3 bases not matched to a gene. The CDR3 spans 15 residues. Germline V gives CDR1 SNHLY, CDR2 FYNNEI. The CDR3 region is CASSEAGTENEKLFF. For the CDR3, the DNA is TGTGCCAGCAGTGAAGCAGGGACAGAAAATGAAAAACTGTTTTTT.

The chain uses TRBV2 and TRBJ2-7; D is perhaps TRBD1 or TRBD2 (5 bases each). V lost 3 bases and J 1 base, leaving 10 bases between the germline ends. Germline values: CDR1 SNHLY, CDR2 FYNNEI. The CDR3 is 14 amino acids. CDR3 nucleotide sequence: TGTGCCAGCAGTGAGGGGCCGGGGTCCTACGAGCAGTACTTC. Translated: CASSEGPGSYEQYF.

This clone has a handful of counts. CDR3 sequence reads: CASSYSTEHTEAFF. CDR3 coding DNA: TGTGCCAGCAGTTACTCGACAGAGCACACTGAAGCTTTCTTT. The chain employs TRBV6-6 and TRBJ1-1; a weak D match, TRBD1 (5 bases). V was cut by 0 bases and J by 3 bases, with 8 bases left in between. The germline V gene has CDR1 MNHNY and CDR2 SVGAGI (reference sequence). This CDR3 has 14 amino acids.

J is TRBJ1-2 and V is TRBV7-2; D ambiguous. From germline, CDR1 is SGHTA and CDR2 FQGNSA. V dropped 5 bases and J dropped 4 bases, with 17 bases sitting between them. This CDR3 region has 15 residues. CDR3 amino acids: CASSPRPLLPYGYTF. The CDR3 bases are TGTGCCAGCAGCCCGCGTCCCCTTCTTCCCTATGGCTACACCTTC.

The rearrangement uses TRBV10-1 and TRBJ2-6, with D perhaps matching TRBD1 or TRBD2 (6 bases each). The germline CDR1 and CDR2 sequences are WNHNN and SYGVQD (reference sequence). V was clipped by 8 bases and J by 3 bases, with 17 bases between them. The CDR3 length is 16 residues. The CDR3 is CASARGRSGGANVLTF. The DNA of the CDR3 is TGCGCCAGCGCCCGGGGGCGCTCAGGTGGGGCCAACGTCCTGACTTTC.

The chain employs TRBV6-1 and TRBJ2-7, with D perhaps being TRBD1 or TRBD2 (5 bases each). The CDR3 length is 15 residues. Between the trimmed V and J ends, which lost 8 bases and 6 bases, there was a span of 23 bases. Germline V gene data show CDR1 as MNHNS and CDR2 as SASEGT. The CDR3 reads CASGLTPGILGEQYF. The CDR3 nucleotides read TGTGCCAGCGGACTGACTCCAGGGATCCTCGGCGAGCAGTACTTC.

This chain links TRBV11-2 with TRBJ2-3; weak D call: TRBD2 (6 bases). The V gene lost 1 base and the J gene lost 4 bases, with 15 bases spanning the gap. The CDR3 covers 16 residues. The V gene's germline CDR1 is SGHAT and CDR2 FQNNGV. The chain's CDR3 is CASSLAAGIKADTQYF. CDR3 sequence (DNA): TGTGCCAGCAGCTTAGCGGCGGGAATAAAAGCAGATACGCAGTATTTT.

The chain combines TRBV5-6 with TRBJ2-1, with 8 bases identical to TRBD1. The germline CDR1 and CDR2 sequences are SGHDT and YYEEEE. The length of the CDR3 is 15 residues. The J segment lost 8 bases and the V segment lost 3 bases, leaving 10 bases of the junction unmatched. For the CDR3, the DNA is TGTGCCAGCAGCTCAATTGGATCAGGGGGCGATGAGCAGTTCTTC. Translated: CASSSIGSGGDEQFF.

The V and J genes are TRBV6-5 and TRBJ2-4, with 9 bases matching TRBD1. The V gene end was trimmed by 0 bases and the J gene end by 7 bases; junction bases not matched to a gene: 4. The CDR3 runs 15 residues. Germline V CDR1 and CDR2: MNHEY, SVGAGI. The CDR3: CASSYSTGGRNIQYF. In DNA form, the CDR3 reads TGTGCCAGCAGTTACTCGACAGGGGGAAGGAACATTCAGTACTTC.

V is TRBV13 and J is TRBJ2-4, with D tentatively TRBD2 (6 bases). V lost 0 bases and J 0 bases, leaving 15 bases between the germline ends. CDR3 length: 18 residues. In germline, CDR1 is PRHDT, CDR2 FYEKMQ (reference sequence). The CDR3 DNA sequence: TGTGCCAGCAGCTTAGGCCTCGGGGGACGGATAGCCAAAAACATTCAGTACTTC. Translation gives CASSLGLGGRIAKNIQYF. The full variable domain, its missing parts supplied by reference TRBV13 and TRBJ2-4, is AAGVIQSPRHLIKEKRETATLKCYPIPRHDTVYWYQQGPGQDPQFLISFYEKMQSDKGSIPDRFSAQQFSDYHSELNMSSLELGDSALYFCASSLGLGGRIAKNIQYFGAGTRLSVL.

This clone was seen once. This chain links TRBV5-4 with TRBJ2-5, with 11 bases identical to TRBD2. This CDR3 has 16 amino acids. V shed 4 bases and J 5 bases; nucleotides not matched to a gene: 10. Germline values: CDR1 SGHNT, CDR2 YYREEE (reference sequence). The CDR3 spells CASSTPTGTSGETQYF. In nucleotides, the CDR3 is TGTGCCAGCAGCACCCCCACCGGGACTAGCGGCGAGACCCAGTACTTC.

V gene TRBV19 combines with J gene TRBJ2-7, with TRBD2 matching over 15 bases. V gave up 7 bases and J gave up 6 bases; unmatched junction bases: 4. In germline, CDR1 is LNHDA, CDR2 SQIVND (reference sequence). This CDR3 has 14 residues. In nucleotides, the CDR3 is TGTGCCAGTATGGGGACTAGCGGGAGGACCGAGCAGTACTTC. Protein product: CASMGTSGRTEQYF.

This chain joins TRBV5-1 and TRBJ2-3; 10 bases match TRBD2. CDR3 size: 15 residues. Germline loops: CDR1 SGHRS, CDR2 YFSETQ. The J segment lost 5 bases and the V segment lost 4 bases, leaving 7 bases of the junction unmatched. As DNA, the CDR3 is TGCGCCAGCAGCACAACTAGCGGGACCGTAGATACGCAGTATTTT. This sequence encodes CASSTTSGTVDTQYF.

This clone showed up just a few times. The chain combines TRBV19 with TRBJ1-2; D gene unclear. The germline V gene encodes CDR1 LNHDA and CDR2 SQIVND (reference sequence). This CDR3 is built from 13 residues. The V gene lost 3 bases and the J gene lost 5 bases, with 10 bases spanning the gap. This chain's CDR3 is CASSILGDYGYTF. CDR3 sequence (DNA): TGTGCCAGTAGTATCCTCGGGGATTATGGCTACACCTTC.

J is TRBJ2-1 and V is TRBV5-5; TRBD2 matches at 11 bases. Germline-derived CDR1 and CDR2 are SGHKS and YYEKEE (reference sequence). The CDR3 loop spans 16 amino acids. The V and J ends lost 4 bases and 2 bases, in that order; junction bases with no gene match: 5. The CDR3 DNA is TGTGCCAGCAGCACTCTAGCGGGAGGAACCTACAATGAGCAGTTCTTC. Its translation is CASSTLAGGTYNEQFF.